Below are 23 T cell receptor beta chains sequenced from a single sample in a study of blood T cell repertoires in COVID-19. Libraries were prepared by immunoSEQ multiplex PCR; TCRdb keeps only in-frame clonotypes and omits some of them. The sample yields over 150,000 clones, approximately 85% seen once. Sequenced material: PBMCs or T cells enriched from blood (not recorded which). The receptors here all came from a woman aged 18-30 years who had recovered from COVID-19.

This chain uses TRBV7-6 with TRBJ2-1, with 9 bases identical to TRBD1. CDR1 and CDR2 from the germline V gene are SGHVS and FNYEAQ. This CDR3 has 17 residues. V lost 1 base to trimming and J lost 6 bases; unmatched junction nucleotides: 10. The CDR3 reads CASSLGTGTGIFNEQFF. The CDR3, as DNA: TGTGCCAGCAGCTTAGGAACCGGGACAGGGATATTCAATGAGCAGTTCTTC.

V usage is TRBV19 and J usage is TRBJ1-5, with 11 bases lining up with TRBD1. This CDR3 is 16 amino acids long. Per the germline V gene, CDR1 is LNHDA and CDR2 is SQIVND (reference sequence). The J segment lost 1 base and the V segment lost 1 base, leaving 0 bases of the junction unmatched. The CDR3 spells CASSIGDRGSNQPQHF. The CDR3 nucleotides are TGTGCCAGTAGTATAGGGGACAGGGGGAGCAATCAGCCCCAGCATTTT.

The genes are TRBV10-3 and TRBJ2-3; 8 bases fit TRBD1. Germline V gene data show CDR1 as ENHRY and CDR2 as SYGVKD. The ends lost 5 bases at V and 0 bases at J; junction bases unmatched: 19. The CDR3 runs 20 residues. CDR3 sequence (DNA): TGTGCCATCAGTTATTCCCGGACAGGGACAGAGGGATTAAGCACAGATACGCAGTATTTT. This translates into CAISYSRTGTEGLSTDTQYF.

V and J are TRBV10-3 and TRBJ2-1; 10 positions agree with TRBD2. Germline V gene data show CDR1 as ENHRY and CDR2 as SYGVKD. The CDR3 consists of 15 residues. The V gene end was trimmed by 5 bases and the J gene end by 4 bases; junction bases not matched to a gene: 5. CDR3 bases: TGTGCCATCAGTTCACCACTAGCGGGGTACAATGAGCAGTTCTTC. As protein: CAISSPLAGYNEQFF.

The genes are TRBV5-1 and TRBJ2-5; 10 nucleotides match TRBD1. V was clipped by 4 bases and J by 6 bases; unmatched bases: 9. The germline V gene encodes CDR1 SGHRS and CDR2 YFSETQ. This CDR3 spans 15 amino acids. CDR3 sequence reads: CASSIRGTGDQTQYF. The CDR3 bases are TGCGCCAGCAGCATCCGTGGGACAGGGGACCAGACCCAGTACTTC.

The J gene is TRBJ2-1, the V gene TRBV3-1 (or the pseudogene TRBV3-2), with a possible D match to TRBD2 (6 bases). This CDR3 comprises 16 residues. Per germline, CDR1 LGHDT and CDR2 YNNKEL (reference sequence). V lost 0 bases to trimming and J lost 7 bases, with 16 bases between them. The CDR3 spells CASSQEIVGSANEQFF. The CDR3 DNA sequence: TGTGCCAGCAGCCAAGAAATCGTCGGGAGTGCGAATGAGCAGTTCTTC.

The chain joins TRBV6-2 or TRBV6-3 to TRBJ2-7; D possibly corresponds to TRBD1 (6 bases). The CDR3 covers 14 residues. Trimming took off 6 bases at V and 2 bases at J, with 14 bases between the two ends. Looked up from germline, CDR1 is MNHEY and CDR2 is SVGEGT. CDR3 in DNA: TGTGCCAGCAGCCATCCGGGACATACCTACGAGCAGTACTTC. Residues: CASSHPGHTYEQYF.

The gene calls are TRBV5-1 and TRBJ2-7; maybe TRBD1 (6 bases). The CDR3 runs to 13 residues. Deletions cut 1 base from V and 5 bases from J, with 10 bases between. CDR1 is SGHRS and CDR2 is YFSETQ in the germline V gene. The CDR3 protein is CASSLTGWNEQYF. The CDR3 nucleotides read TGCGCCAGCAGCTTGACAGGGTGGAACGAGCAGTACTTC. The variable domain in full, completed from reference TRBV5-1 and TRBJ2-7, reads KAGVTQTPRYLIKTRGQQVTLSCSPISGHRSVSWYQQTPGQGLQFLFEYFSETQRNKGNFPGRFSGRQFSNSRSEMNVSTLELGDSALYLCASSLTGWNEQYFGPGTRLTVT.

A note on this clone: Other DNA variants within this sample encode the same CDR3. J is TRBJ2-7 and V is TRBV9, with 9 bases identical to TRBD1. Germline CDR1 is SGDLS and CDR2 is YYNGEE. The CDR3 contains 14 residues. The V gene end was trimmed by 2 bases and the J gene end by 2 bases; junction bases not matched to a gene: 2. The CDR3: CASSVGQGTYEQYF. In nucleotides, the CDR3 is TGTGCCAGCAGCGTCGGACAGGGGACCTACGAGCAGTACTTC. Full variable domain (outside the CDR3, taken from reference TRBV9 and TRBJ2-7): DSGVTQTPKHLITATGQRVTLRCSPRSGDLSVYWYQQSLDQGLQFLIQYYNGEERAKGNILERFSAQQFPDLHSELNLSSLELGDSALYFCASSVGQGTYEQYFGPGTRLTVT.

This clone was recorded once. The V and J genes are TRBV29-1 and TRBJ2-7; 7 nucleotides agree with TRBD1. The CDR3 covers 13 residues. The germline CDR1 and CDR2 sequences are SQVTM and ANQGSEA. V was pared by 3 bases and J by 2 bases, with 4 bases of the junction left unmatched. The CDR3 DNA follows: TGCAGCGTTGAGGCAGGGGGAACCTACGAGCAGTACTTC. This encodes CSVEAGGTYEQYF.

This clone was recorded once. V gene TRBV2 combines with J gene TRBJ2-5; 8 bases agree with TRBD2. The V segment lost 2 bases and the J segment 3 bases; nucleotides outside the gene matches: 8. The length of the CDR3 is 16 residues. CDR1 and CDR2 (germline): SNHLY, FYNNEI. CDR3 loop: CASSESGGLVKETQYF. Here the CDR3 DNA reads TGTGCCAGCAGTGAATCGGGGGGACTAGTGAAAGAGACCCAGTACTTC.

This rearrangement joins TRBV28 to TRBJ2-1; 12 nucleotides align to TRBD2. V lost 3 bases to trimming and J lost 7 bases; unmatched junction nucleotides: 4. From germline, CDR1 is MDHEN and CDR2 SYDVKM. The CDR3 covers 15 residues. The CDR3 nucleotides are TGTGCCAGCAGTTTTGCTAGCGGGAGGGGAAATGAGCAGTTCTTC. Translation gives CASSFASGRGNEQFF. Variable domain in full (rest from reference TRBV28 and TRBJ2-1): DVKVTQSSRYLVKRTGEKVFLECVQDMDHENMFWYRQDPGLGLRLIYFSYDVKMKEKGDIPEGYSVSREKKERFSLILESASTNQTSMYLCASSFASGRGNEQFFGPGTRLTVL.

This chain uses TRBV5-1 with TRBJ2-1; D unresolved. The CDR3 totals 13 residues. CDR1 is SGHRS, CDR2 YFSETQ, per germline. Trimming removed 4 bases at V and 10 bases at J, with 15 bases between. This chain's CDR3 is CASSRTGSKEQFF. The CDR3, as DNA: TGCGCCAGCAGCAGAACCGGGTCCAAGGAGCAGTTCTTC.

This clone occurred once. The CDR3 spells CASSLVGQNNEKLFF. DNA of the CDR3: TGTGCCAGCAGCTTAGTGGGACAGAATAATGAAAAACTGTTTTTT. This rearrangement joins TRBV7-2 to TRBJ1-4, with TRBD1 matching 7 bases. Per germline, CDR1 SGHTA and CDR2 FQGNSA. The CDR3 is 15 residues long. V lost 1 base, J lost 4 bases, and 3 bases stayed unmatched. The full variable domain, in which reference TRBV7-2 and TRBJ1-4 provide the parts outside the CDR3, is GAGVSQSPSNKVTEKGKDVELRCDPISGHTALYWYRQSLGQGLEFLIYFQGNSAPDKSGLPSDRFSAERTGGSVSTLTIQRTQQEDSAVYLCASSLVGQNNEKLFFGSGTQLSVL.

This chain connects TRBV19 to TRBJ1-5; 8 bases align to TRBD1. Losses at the gene ends were 9 bases for V and 3 bases for J; bases not matched to a gene: 13. The CDR3 consists of 16 residues. CDR1 and CDR2 from the germline V gene are LNHDA and SQIVND (reference sequence). CDR3 DNA: TGTGCCAGCCGAATAGATTGGGACAGGCTCAATCAGCCCCAGCATTTT. This encodes CASRIDWDRLNQPQHF.

The V gene is TRBV7-9, the J gene TRBJ2-1, with 9 bases fitting TRBD2. J gave up 0 bases and V 2 bases, and 5 bases lay outside the gene matches. CDR1 SEHNR and CDR2 FQNEAQ come from the germline V gene (reference sequence). There are 17 residues in the CDR3. CDR3 protein: CASSLSLAGISYNEQFF. The CDR3 nucleotides are TGTGCCAGCAGCTTAAGTCTAGCGGGGATCTCCTACAATGAGCAGTTCTTC.

This sequence joins TRBV7-2 and TRBJ2-5; 8 bases agree with TRBD2. This CDR3 is built from 17 residues. Germline loops: CDR1 SGHTA, CDR2 FQGNSA. V trimming: 5 bases; J trimming: 4 bases; junction bases outside the gene matches: 15. CDR3 sequence (DNA): TGTGCCAGCAGCCCCCGGGAAGCGGGGGTAGGGGGAGAGACCCAGTACTTC. This codes for CASSPREAGVGGETQYF. The complete variable domain, with remaining parts taken from reference TRBV7-2 and TRBJ2-5, reads GAGVSQSPSNKVTEKGKDVELRCDPISGHTALYWYRQSLGQGLEFLIYFQGNSAPDKSGLPSDRFSAERTGGSVSTLTIQRTQQEDSAVYLCASSPREAGVGGETQYFGPGTRLLVL.

This chain uses TRBV5-8 with TRBJ1-4; TRBD1 matches 8 bases. Germline lookup yields CDR1 SGHTS and CDR2 YDEGEE. CDR3 size: 14 residues. The V gene end was trimmed by 2 bases and the J gene end by 5 bases; junction bases not matched to a gene: 2. The CDR3 protein is CASSFQGANEKLFF. CDR3 DNA sequence: TGTGCCAGCAGCTTCCAGGGGGCGAATGAAAAACTGTTTTTT.

The CDR3 bases are TGTGCCAGTAGTCAAGGGACTGAAACTGGAAACACCATATATTTT. This codes for CASSQGTETGNTIYF. This chain links TRBV19 with TRBJ1-3, with a possible D match to TRBD1 (5 bases). The germline V and J ends were trimmed by 5 bases and 2 bases, with 13 bases remaining between them. CDR1 is LNHDA, CDR2 SQIVND, per germline (reference sequence). The CDR3 spans 15 residues.

The rearrangement links TRBV10-3 to TRBJ2-5, with a weak D call TRBD2 (6 bases). CDR3 length: 12 residues. V lost 8 bases and J lost 5, with 12 bases in between. CDR1 and CDR2 from the germline V gene are ENHRY and SYGVKD. The CDR3 DNA sequence: TGTGCCATCGGGGGGTCCGGGGAGACCCAGTACTTC. Translation: CAIGGSGETQYF.

The V and J genes are TRBV7-8 and TRBJ1-3; no clear D. V gave up 5 bases and J gave up 0 bases, with 11 bases separating them. The CDR3 spans 15 residues. Germline V gene data show CDR1 as SGHVS and CDR2 as FQNEAQ. CDR3 DNA: TGTGCCAGCAGCCCGACGGGGTTCTCTGGAAACACCATATATTTT. Translation: CASSPTGFSGNTIYF.

The chain is built from TRBV28 and TRBJ1-1; 8 nucleotides line up with TRBD1. Germline trimming cut 2 bases from V and 5 bases from J; bases unmatched to any gene: 7. CDR1 and CDR2 from the germline V gene are MDHEN and SYDVKM. CDR3 length: 15 residues. CDR3 residues: CASSLPRGRVTEAFF. The CDR3 DNA follows: TGTGCCAGCAGTTTACCCAGGGGGCGGGTTACTGAAGCTTTCTTT.

The chain carries TRBV27 and TRBJ1-1; the D gene is possibly TRBD1 (6 bases). Germline loops: CDR1 MNHEY, CDR2 SMNVEV (reference sequence). With 2 bases removed from V and 5 bases from J, the gap between germline ends came to 18 bases. This CDR3 is 16 amino acids long. The CDR3 reads CASSLILGAAGTEAFF. CDR3 nucleotides: TGTGCCAGCAGTTTAATTCTGGGGGCCGCAGGGACTGAAGCTTTCTTT.